This T cell receptor beta chain was captured by sequencing in a study of graft-versus-host responses after intestinal transplantation. Background on the study: Multivisceral, liver-intestinal, or isolated intestinal grafts were transplanted into recipients.

This clone was recorded only once. Germline V gives CDR1 SGHTA, CDR2 FQGTGA. Losses at the gene ends were 2 bases for V and 8 bases for J; bases not matched to a gene: 1. This CDR3 has 14 amino acids. Sequenced by immunoSEQ multiplex PCR; TCRdb stores in-frame clones only, minus some. The table includes about 60,000 clones, roughly nine tenths detected once. The graft tissue was processed, and this released both intraepithelial and lamina propria lymphocytes. The clonotype was recovered from a human patient who received an intestinal transplant, so some T cells may come from the graft donor. The sequenced sample was ileum tissue, obtained more than 350 days after transplant. The rearrangement uses TRBV7-3 and TRBJ2-1, with 12 bases identical to TRBD1. CDR3 sequence reads: CASSLGTGGHEQFF. The CDR3 DNA reads TGTGCCAGCAGCTTAGGGACAGGGGGCCATGAGCAGTTCTTC. The full variable domain, rest sourced from reference TRBV7-3 and TRBJ2-1, is GAGVSQTPSNKVTEKGKYVELRCDPISGHTALYWYRQSLGQGPEFLIYFQGTGAADDSGLPNDRFFAVRPEGSVSTLKIQRTERGDSAVYLCASSLGTGGHEQFFGPGTRLTVL.